The 8 T cell receptor beta chains given below trace back to one sample, sequenced in a study of blood T cell repertoires in COVID-19. Sequencing was performed with immunoSEQ multiplex PCR; in TCRdb, only in-frame clones are kept and a portion is missing. The sample carries roughly 100,000 clones, approximately 87% recorded once. The sample was peripheral blood. The receptor set was obtained from a man aged 50 to 59 with acute or convalescent COVID-19.

The chain carries TRBV5-1 and TRBJ2-1; 8 bases agree with TRBD1. V lost 3 bases to trimming and J lost 0 bases; unmatched junction nucleotides: 2. Germline V gene data show CDR1 as SGHRS and CDR2 as YFSETQ. The CDR3 totals 15 residues. The CDR3 loop reads CASSWTGSSYNEQFF. CDR3 in DNA: TGCGCCAGCAGCTGGACAGGGAGCTCCTACAATGAGCAGTTCTTC.

This sequence joins TRBV30 and TRBJ2-1; 13 bases agree with TRBD2. Trimming removed 3 bases from V and 2 bases from J; junction bases left unmatched: 16. Germline V lookup: CDR1 GTSNPN, CDR2 SVGIG (reference sequence). The CDR3 runs 20 residues. The CDR3 spells CAWSNKRTSGSVSTYNEQFF. DNA for the CDR3: TGTGCCTGGAGCAATAAGCGGACTAGCGGGAGTGTTAGCACCTACAATGAGCAGTTCTTC.

V gene TRBV6-2 or TRBV6-3 combines with J gene TRBJ1-5; 7 bases agree with TRBD1. The V and J ends lost 4 bases and 6 bases, in that order; junction bases with no gene match: 3. Germline CDR1 MNHEY, CDR2 SVGEGT. CDR3 length: 13 amino acids. The CDR3 DNA reads TGTGCCAGCAGTTCCGACAGGGTTCAGCCCCAGCATTTT. Translating gives CASSSDRVQPQHF.

This clone was detected once. V gene TRBV30 combines with J gene TRBJ2-1; 11 nucleotides line up with TRBD2. Germline CDR1 and CDR2: GTSNPN and SVGIG (reference sequence). The CDR3 totals 16 residues. Trimming at V came to 1 base and at J to 10 bases, leaving 12 bases not matched to a gene. This CDR3 is CAWSGGFSGRAGEQFF. The CDR3 DNA reads TGTGCCTGGAGTGGTGGATTTAGCGGGAGGGCCGGGGAGCAGTTCTTC.

This chain joins TRBV7-9 and TRBJ1-1; maybe TRBD1 (5 bases). Trimming took 1 base from V and 1 from J, leaving 16 bases between them. The CDR3 contains 17 residues. Germline V lookup: CDR1 SEHNR, CDR2 FQNEAQ (reference sequence). CDR3 in amino acids: CASSLGRRGIRNTEAFF. The CDR3 bases are TGTGCCAGCAGCTTAGGACGGAGGGGTATAAGGAACACTGAAGCTTTCTTT.

The genes are TRBV29-1 and TRBJ2-1; no definite D call. The CDR3 runs to 9 residues. Germline V CDR1 and CDR2: SQVTM, ANQGSEA. Trimming stripped 7 bases from V and 9 bases from J, with 7 bases between. This chain's CDR3 is CSAGSEQFF. DNA for the CDR3: TGCAGCGCCGGGTCTGAGCAGTTCTTC.

The J gene is TRBJ2-1, the V gene TRBV2; 9 bases align to TRBD1. The CDR3 runs 16 residues. Germline V gives CDR1 SNHLY, CDR2 FYNNEI. J was trimmed by 4 bases and V by 5 bases; bases with no gene match: 9. CDR3 in DNA: TGTGCCAGCAGTAACCCTCCCGGGACAGGGTACAATGAGCAGTTCTTC. Its translation: CASSNPPGTGYNEQFF.

This rearrangement joins TRBV6-4 to TRBJ2-3; D is perhaps TRBD2 (5 bases). The germline gives CDR1 MRHNA, CDR2 SNTAGT. V was trimmed by 4 bases and J by 0 bases, leaving 11 bases between them. The length of the CDR3 is 15 residues. CDR3 nucleotide sequence: TGTGCCAGCAGTGTAAGCGGTACTAGCACAGATACGCAGTATTTT. Amino acid sequence: CASSVSGTSTDTQYF.